The 3 T cell receptor beta chains reported below all come from one sample, sequenced in a study of early T cells in non-severe SARS-CoV-2 infection. TCRdb ran MiXCR on the 5' RACE reads and lists one entry per CDR3 protein. The repertoire holds just over 65,000 distinct CDR3 sequences, with about 13% as singletons. Source material: whole blood. The receptors here all came from an adult who was a healthcare worker with PCR-confirmed SARS-CoV-2 infection or an uninfected control (not recorded which).

This clonotype was recorded a few times. The V call is TRBV7-2, the J call TRBJ1-5; D call uncertain. CDR1 is SGHTA and CDR2 is FQGNSA in the germline V gene. Deletions cut 1 base from V and 8 bases from J, with 12 bases between. This CDR3 has 14 residues. CDR3 sequence reads: CASSLDSLSKPQHF. The CDR3 DNA reads TGTGCCAGCAGCTTAGACTCCCTTTCAAAGCCCCAGCATTTT. Full variable domain (remainder filled in from reference TRBV7-2 and TRBJ1-5): GAGVSQSPSNKVTEKGKDVELRCDPISGHTALYWYRQSLGQGLEFLIYFQGNSAPDKSGLPSDRFSAERTGGSVSTLTIQRTQQEDSAVYLCASSLDSLSKPQHFGDGTRLSIL.

This clonotype has only a few counts. The chain recombines TRBV4-3 with TRBJ2-1; 15 nucleotides match TRBD2. Germline values: CDR1 LGHNA, CDR2 YSLEER. CDR3 size: 18 residues. Trimming at V came to 0 bases and at J to 4 bases, leaving 4 bases not matched to a gene. Here the CDR3 reads CASSQDLGLAGGYNEQFF. CDR3 DNA sequence: TGCGCCAGCAGCCAAGATTTAGGACTAGCGGGAGGGTACAATGAGCAGTTCTTC.

The CDR3 region is CSVVEDYGYTF. CDR3 in DNA: TGCAGCGTTGTGGAAGACTATGGCTACACCTTC. V gene TRBV29-1 combines with J gene TRBJ1-2, with unresolved D. This CDR3 spans 11 amino acids. V dropped 4 bases and J dropped 3 bases, with 6 bases sitting between them. Germline V gives CDR1 SQVTM, CDR2 ANQGSEA.